A selection of T cell receptor beta chains follows, all from one sample in a study of blood T cell repertoires in COVID-19. Method: immunoSEQ multiplex PCR; TCRdb's copy keeps in-frame clones and lacks some. The sample yields around 130,000 clones, around 83% seen once. Sequencing was carried out using peripheral blood. The receptor source for this set is a man aged 40-49 years with active or convalescent COVID-19. The CDR3 runs from the conserved cysteine through the conserved F or W. A D gene is named only where the DNA matches it firmly. Rows give clone size only sometimes, using once, few, many, or a class for an expanded clone.

TRBJ2-7	TRBV5-1	TRBD1	many	CASSSGTGGLEQYF	TGCGCCAGCAGTTCCGGGACAGGGGGACTAGAGCAGTACTTC
TRBJ1-3	TRBV7-6	NA	NA	CASSPRVSGGNTIYF	TGTGCCAGCAGCCCCCGGGTCTCGGGGGGAAACACCATATATTTT
TRBJ1-1	TRBV29-1	NA	NA	CSVFVARTEAFF	TGCAGCGTTTTTGTTGCTAGGACTGAAGCTTTCTTT
TRBJ2-7	TRBV19	TRBD1	NA	CASSIRDRNYEQYF	TGTGCCAGTAGTATCCGGGACAGGAACTACGAGCAGTACTTC
TRBJ2-5	TRBV5-1	TRBD1	NA	CASSLKGAAIETQYF	TGCGCCAGCAGCTTGAAGGGGGCCGCCATAGAGACCCAGTACTTC
TRBJ2-7	TRBV30	NA	NA	CAWSLGIRHEQYF	TGTGCCTGGAGCCTCGGGATACGCCACGAGCAGTACTTC
TRBJ2-7	TRBV21-1	NA	NA	CASSKDGGSYEQYF	TGTGCCAGCAGCAAAGATGGAGGCTCCTACGAGCAGTACTTC
TRBJ1-6	TRBV7-8	TRBD1	NA	CASSSRTGANSYNSPLHF	TGTGCCAGCAGCTCCCGGACAGGGGCGAACTCCTATAATTCACCCCTCCACTTT
TRBJ2-3	TRBV2	TRBD2	NA	CASSERLLAGWDTQYF	TGTGCCAGCAGTGAACGGTTACTAGCGGGGTGGGATACGCAGTATTTT
TRBJ2-3	TRBV5-1	TRBD1	NA	CASKRGTTGLGTDTQYF	TGCGCCAGCAAAAGGGGGACGACAGGGTTAGGGACAGATACGCAGTATTTT
TRBJ2-2	TRBV6-5	NA	NA	CASIGGANTGELFF	TGTGCCAGCATCGGAGGGGCAAACACCGGGGAGCTGTTTTTT
TRBJ2-7	TRBV7-2	NA	NA	CASREAGQGIYEQYF	TGTGCCAGCAGGGAAGCAGGGCAGGGGATCTACGAGCAGTACTTC
TRBJ1-2	TRBV2	TRBD1	NA	CASRATGTGGGYTF	TGTGCCAGCAGAGCAACCGGGACAGGGGGAGGCTACACCTTC
TRBJ1-3	TRBV12-3/TRBV12-4	NA	few	CALGRGGNTIYF	TGTGCCTTAGGGCGGGGTGGAAACACCATATATTTT
TRBJ1-1	TRBV25-1	TRBD1	NA	CASSEYSAGGYKAAFF	TGTGCCAGCAGTGAATATTCCGCAGGGGGATACAAAGCGGCTTTCTTT
TRBJ1-2	TRBV21-1	NA	NA	CASSKRKGWWEGYGYTF	TGTGCCAGCAGCAAAAGGAAAGGTTGGTGGGAGGGCTATGGCTACACCTTC
TRBJ1-2	TRBV27	TRBD1	NA	CASSPRTGLRGYTF	TGTGCCAGCAGTCCTCGGACAGGGTTGCGTGGCTACACCTTC
TRBJ2-1	TRBV7-3	NA	NA	CASSFALAPSEQFF	TGTGCCAGCAGCTTTGCACTAGCCCCCAGTGAGCAGTTCTTC
TRBJ1-1	TRBV19	TRBD1	NA	CASSARALGQGNTEAFF	TGTGCCAGTAGTGCCAGGGCTTTGGGACAGGGTAACACTGAAGCTTTCTTT
TRBJ1-5	TRBV6-6	NA	NA	CASSSPQEGSNQPQHF	TGTGCCAGCAGTTCTCCCCAGGAGGGGAGCAATCAGCCCCAGCATTTT
TRBJ2-3	TRBV10-2	TRBD2	NA	CASMGGLAGGSTDTQYF	TGCGCCAGCATGGGTGGGCTAGCGGGGGGATCCACAGATACGCAGTATTTT
TRBJ1-1	TRBV7-6	NA	NA	CASSPVPDKNTEAFF	TGTGCCAGCAGCCCCGTCCCGGACAAGAACACTGAAGCTTTCTTT
TRBJ2-1	TRBV6-5	TRBD2	NA	CASSRLAGVDNEQFF	TGTGCCAGCAGCCGACTAGCGGGGGTGGACAATGAGCAGTTCTTC
TRBJ2-1	TRBV27	TRBD2	once	CASSARLAGAHNEQFF	TGTGCCAGCTCGGCACGACTAGCGGGGGCCCACAATGAGCAGTTCTTC
TRBJ1-3	TRBV7-8	NA	few	CASSLAGGGNTIYF	TGTGCCAGCAGCTTAGCAGGGGGAGGAAACACCATATATTTT
TRBJ2-5	TRBV5-1	NA	NA	CASSLLVAETQYF	TGCGCCAGCAGCTTGTTAGTAGCAGAGACCCAGTACTTC
TRBJ2-5	TRBV29-1	NA	NA	CSVESGARQETQYF	TGCAGCGTTGAATCAGGGGCGAGACAAGAGACCCAGTACTTC
TRBJ2-5	TRBV6-5	NA	NA	CASISTVTAQYF	TGTGCCAGCATTTCGACTGTAACGGCCCAGTACTTC
TRBJ2-7	TRBV7-9	TRBD1	NA	CASSYRQGDYNEQYF	TGTGCCAGCAGCTACCGACAGGGTGATTATAATGAGCAGTACTTC
TRBJ2-1	TRBV5-1	NA	few	CASSSTSWGSYNEQFF	TGCGCCAGCAGCTCAACGTCCTGGGGCAGTTACAATGAGCAGTTCTTC
TRBJ2-2	TRBV30	TRBD2	NA	CAWSASGRSTGELFF	TGTGCCTGGAGTGCTAGCGGGCGGAGCACCGGGGAGCTGTTTTTT
TRBJ1-2	TRBV18	NA	NA	CASSPPQGGRGYTF	TGTGCCAGCTCACCACCGCAGGGCGGCCGTGGCTACACCTTC
TRBJ2-7	TRBV6-5	TRBD1	NA	CASSYKGTGTSYEQYF	TGTGCCAGCAGTTACAAGGGGACAGGGACCTCCTACGAGCAGTACTTC
TRBJ2-5	TRBV3-1/TRBV3-2	NA	once	CASSQSRVAQYF	TGTGCCAGCAGCCAAAGCCGTGTGGCCCAGTACTTC
TRBJ2-7	TRBV9	NA	NA	CASSPSRIGGVQYF	TGTGCCAGCAGCCCAAGTCGGATCGGCGGGGTGCAGTACTTC
TRBJ2-5	TRBV20-1	TRBD1	once	CSAQGAETQYF	TGCAGTGCCCAGGGGGCCGAGACCCAGTACTTC
TRBJ2-1	TRBV3-1/TRBV3-2	NA	once	CASSQIQGKGTGEQFF	TGTGCCAGCAGCCAAATACAGGGAAAGGGAACTGGTGAGCAGTTCTTC
TRBJ2-1	TRBV7-9	TRBD2	NA	CASRREGLAGGWNEQFF	TGTGCCAGCAGACGCGAGGGGCTAGCGGGGGGTTGGAATGAGCAGTTCTTC
TRBJ1-3	TRBV10-3	NA	NA	CATSGSGNTIYF	TGTGCCACGAGCGGCTCTGGAAACACCATATATTTT
TRBJ1-6	TRBV14	TRBD1	NA	CASSLGTVNSPLHF	TGTGCCAGCAGTCTCGGGACAGTTAATTCACCCCTCCACTTT
TRBJ2-6	TRBV7-9	NA	NA	CASSSTGTSSGANVLTF	TGTGCCAGCAGCTCGACAGGGACTAGCTCTGGGGCCAACGTCCTGACTTTC
TRBJ1-6	TRBV2	NA	NA	CASRGLGGPQNNSPLHF	TGTGCCAGCAGGGGGTTGGGAGGGCCCCAGAATAATTCACCCCTCCACTTT
TRBJ1-1	TRBV7-9	NA	NA	CASSSDTEAFF	TGTGCCAGCAGCTCAGACACTGAAGCTTTCTTT
TRBJ2-3	TRBV3-1/TRBV3-2	NA	few	CASSPSGLVQYF	TGTGCCAGCAGCCCCTCAGGGTTAGTGCAGTATTTT
TRBJ2-5	TRBV5-4	TRBD1	once	CASSADRGRGETQYF	TGTGCCAGCAGCGCGGACAGGGGTAGGGGAGAGACCCAGTACTTC
TRBJ1-2	TRBV7-9	NA	NA	CASSPDGSLAYGYTF	TGTGCCAGCAGCCCAGACGGGAGCCTAGCCTATGGCTACACCTTC
TRBJ1-2	TRBV2	TRBD1	NA	CASSGPGQGNYGYTF	TGTGCCAGCAGTGGACCGGGACAGGGCAACTATGGCTACACCTTC
TRBJ1-4	TRBV5-6	NA	NA	CASSFRVTAPTNEKLFF	TGTGCCAGCAGCTTTCGCGTAACAGCACCAACTAATGAAAAACTGTTTTTT
TRBJ2-1	TRBV3-1/TRBV3-2	NA	NA	CASSLRTDNEQFF	TGTGCCAGCAGCCTGCGGACAGACAATGAGCAGTTCTTC
TRBJ2-3	TRBV29-1	NA	NA	CSVRGAGTDTQYF	TGCAGCGTTCGTGGGGCAGGCACAGATACGCAGTATTTT
TRBJ2-3	TRBV5-4	TRBD2	NA	CASSPAGGPGDTQYF	TGTGCCAGCAGCCCAGCGGGGGGGCCCGGAGATACGCAGTATTTT
TRBJ1-4	TRBV11-2	NA	NA	CASSPQEATNEKLFF	TGTGCCAGCAGCCCTCAGGAGGCAACTAATGAAAAACTGTTTTTT
TRBJ2-7	TRBV7-9	NA	NA	CASSLGQEQYF	TGTGCCAGCAGCTTAGGGCAGGAGCAGTACTTC
TRBJ2-7	TRBV7-9	NA	NA	CASSLGTPPYEQYF	TGTGCCAGCAGCTTAGGGACTCCTCCTTACGAGCAGTACTTC
TRBJ1-6	TRBV30	TRBD1	NA	CAWSVQGTEASPLHF	TGTGCCTGGAGTGTACAAGGGACAGAGGCTTCACCCCTCCACTTT